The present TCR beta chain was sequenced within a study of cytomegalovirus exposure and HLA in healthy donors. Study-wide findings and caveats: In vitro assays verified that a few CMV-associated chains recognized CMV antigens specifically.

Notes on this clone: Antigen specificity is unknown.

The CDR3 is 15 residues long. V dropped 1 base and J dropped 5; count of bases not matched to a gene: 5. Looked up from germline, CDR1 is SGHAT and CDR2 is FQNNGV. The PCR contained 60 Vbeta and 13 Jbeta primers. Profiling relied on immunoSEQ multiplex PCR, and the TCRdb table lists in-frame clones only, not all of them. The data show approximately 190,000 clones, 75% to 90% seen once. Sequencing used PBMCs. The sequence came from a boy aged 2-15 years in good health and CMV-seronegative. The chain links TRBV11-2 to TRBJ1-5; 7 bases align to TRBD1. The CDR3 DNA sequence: TGTGCCAGCAGCTTAGTCGGGACAGTCGATCAGCCCCAGCATTTT. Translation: CASSLVGTVDQPQHF.